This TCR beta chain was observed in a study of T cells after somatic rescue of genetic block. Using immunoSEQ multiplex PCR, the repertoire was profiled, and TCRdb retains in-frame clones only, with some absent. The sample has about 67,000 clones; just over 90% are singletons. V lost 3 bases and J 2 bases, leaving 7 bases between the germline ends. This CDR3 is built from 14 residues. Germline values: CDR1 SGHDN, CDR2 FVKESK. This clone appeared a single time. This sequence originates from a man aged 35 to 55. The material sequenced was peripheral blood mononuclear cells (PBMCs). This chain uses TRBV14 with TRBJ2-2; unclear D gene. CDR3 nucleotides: TGTGCCAGCAGCCATGGCAGAAACACCGGGGAGCTGTTTTTT. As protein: CASSHGRNTGELFF.